This T cell receptor beta chain was retrieved from a study of shared clonotypes between healthy human individuals. Study context: CD4 naive and memory got three plates each, CD8 naive two, CD8 memory one.

At the deep level, the assay was run. Sorted-subset replicate PCR reactions contained 200 ng DNA, corresponding to tens of thousands of T cell genomes. The table came from immunoSEQ multiplex PCR; TCRdb's copy has only in-frame clones and leaves some out. The sample has about 700,000 clones; 92% are singletons. Cells designated naive CD8 were CD45RO-negative and were positively selected for CCR7, with terminally differentiated effector memory CD45RA+ cells excluded. Caucasian adults living in Nashville, Tennessee, provided all samples. The CDR3 covers 14 residues. CDR1 SQVTM and CDR2 ANQGSEA come from the germline V gene. Trimming pared 2 bases from V and 3 bases from J, leaving 13 bases between.

The sequence was collected from a man aged 30 to 39 in good health. The sequenced material came from naive CD8+ T cells sorted from blood. This chain uses TRBV29-1 with TRBJ2-5; D perhaps matches TRBD2 (6 bases). In nucleotides, the CDR3 is TGCAGCGTTGAAAAGGTAGCGGAGGAAGAGACCCAGTACTTC. It codes for CSVEKVAEEETQYF.